The rows below give T cell receptor beta chains drawn from one sample of a study of CD8 T cells in Susac syndrome. TCRdb redid the calling of the immunoSEQ multiplex PCR reads with MiXCR, one entry per CDR3 protein. The table shows 150,000 to 160,000 distinct CDR3 sequences, with just under 95% occurring only once. The sequenced material came from CD8+ T cells from PBMCs. Every receptor here comes from a human donor with multiple sclerosis. The CDR3 runs from the conserved cysteine through the conserved F or W. Fields, in order: clone size, V gene, D gene, J gene, CDR3 length, CDR3 protein, CDR3 DNA. D genes are given only for firm matches. Clone size appears in some rows only: once, few, many, or a class for an expanded clone.

>once|TRBV24-1|TRBD1|TRBJ2-7|16
CATSDRYQGGGYEQYF
TGTGCCACCAGTGATCGATACCAAGGGGGCGGCTACGAGCAGTACTTC
>NA|TRBV30|NA|TRBJ2-1|11
CAWGVGNEQFF
TGTGCCTGGGGGGTAGGGAATGAGCAGTTCTTC
>NA|TRBV6-5|NA|TRBJ1-4|15
CASSYSAGSNEKLFF
TGTGCCAGCAGTTACTCGGCAGGATCTAATGAAAAACTGTTTTTT
>NA|TRBV20-1|TRBD2|TRBJ2-7|15
CSARDEAGGSYEQYF
TGCAGTGCTAGAGATGAAGCGGGGGGGTCCTACGAGCAGTACTTC
>NA|TRBV20-1|NA|TRBJ1-5|15
CSARDEFQQNQPQHF
TGCAGTGCTAGAGATGAATTTCAACAGAATCAGCCCCAGCATTTT
>NA|TRBV7-2|NA|TRBJ1-1|13
CASSLERTVEAFF
TGTGCCAGCAGCTTAGAAAGGACAGTGGAAGCTTTCTTT
>NA|TRBV4-3|NA|TRBJ2-1|17
CASSQGYSGSRNNEQFF
TGCGCCAGCAGCCAAGGGTACAGTGGGTCAAGAAACAATGAGCAGTTCTTC
>NA|TRBV14|NA|TRBJ2-1|15
CASSYKVGLYNEQFF
TGTGCCAGCAGCTACAAGGTCGGACTATACAATGAGCAGTTCTTC
>NA|TRBV9|NA|TRBJ2-1|12
CASSVAYNEQFF
TGTGCCAGCAGCGTAGCGTACAATGAGCAGTTCTTC
>NA|TRBV25-1|TRBD1|TRBJ2-3|14
CASSEGDRGRTQYF
TGTGCCAGCAGTGAGGGGGACAGGGGGCGAACGCAGTATTTT
>NA|TRBV19|TRBD2|TRBJ2-3|18
CASSNAPPLAGRTDTQYF
TGTGCCAGTAGTAACGCCCCCCCCCTAGCGGGGCGCACAGATACGCAGTATTTT
>NA|TRBV12-3/TRBV12-4|NA|TRBJ2-7|13
CASSFGGAYEQYF
TGTGCCAGCAGTTTTGGGGGTGCGTACGAGCAGTACTTC
>NA|TRBV15|NA|TRBJ2-3|15
CATSNSRTATDTQYF
TGTGCCACCAGCAACTCCAGGACTGCCACAGATACGCAGTATTTT
>NA|TRBV2|NA|TRBJ1-1|9
CASGGEAFF
TGTGCCAGCGGGGGTGAAGCTTTCTTT
>NA|TRBV9|NA|TRBJ2-5|14
CASSAGGTQETQYF
TGTGCCAGCAGCGCCGGGGGCACCCAAGAGACCCAGTACTTC
>NA|TRBV19|NA|TRBJ1-5|17
CASHPGPGISGNQPQHF
TGTGCCAGTCACCCGGGCCCGGGAATCAGCGGCAATCAGCCCCAGCATTTT
>NA|TRBV12-5|TRBD1|TRBJ2-7|15
CASGLGRDRVYEQYF
TGTGCTAGTGGTTTAGGCCGGGACAGGGTCTACGAGCAGTACTTC
>NA|TRBV20-1|NA|TRBJ1-5|14
CSARDPIARRPQHF
TGCAGTGCTAGAGATCCCATCGCCAGAAGACCCCAGCATTTT
>NA|TRBV20-1|TRBD1|TRBJ1-2|16
CSARDYFQDRPDGYTF
TGCAGTGCTAGAGATTACTTCCAGGACAGGCCAGATGGCTACACCTTC
>NA|TRBV27|NA|TRBJ1-4|14
CASSTPGGDEKLFF
TGTGCCAGCAGCACTCCCGGAGGAGATGAAAAACTGTTTTTT
>once|TRBV30|TRBD2|TRBJ2-7|16
CAWSVRAGWVVHEQYF
TGTGCCTGGAGTGTACGAGCGGGGTGGGTGGTCCACGAGCAGTACTTC
>once|TRBV2|TRBD1|TRBJ2-7|11
CASSDRPEQYF
TGTGCCAGCTCGGACAGGCCCGAGCAGTACTTC
>NA|TRBV12-3/TRBV12-4|NA|TRBJ2-7|15
CASGMQGPLAYEQYF
TGTGCCAGCGGGATGCAGGGGCCCCTCGCCTACGAGCAGTACTTC
>NA|TRBV7-9|NA|TRBJ2-3|13
CASTAAYTDTQYF
TGTGCCAGCACGGCGGCCTACACAGATACGCAGTATTTT
>NA|TRBV4-2|TRBD2|TRBJ2-3|18
CASSQDAVARGDTDTQYF
TGTGCCAGCAGCCAAGATGCGGTTGCGCGGGGGGACACAGATACGCAGTATTTT
>NA|TRBV14|TRBD1|TRBJ1-1|14
CASSRRGADTEAFF
TGTGCCAGCAGCCGCAGGGGGGCGGACACTGAAGCTTTCTTT
>NA|TRBV7-3|NA|TRBJ2-1|16
CASSLRGDHFYNEQFF
TGTGCCAGCAGCTTAAGGGGGGACCACTTTTACAATGAGCAGTTCTTC
>once|TRBV30|NA|TRBJ2-1|12
CAWSALYNEQFF
TGTGCCTGGAGTGCCTTATACAATGAGCAGTTCTTC
>NA|TRBV5-6|NA|TRBJ1-1|12
CASSLADTEAFF
TGTGCCAGCAGCTTGGCCGACACTGAAGCTTTCTTT
>NA|TRBV30|NA|TRBJ1-1|12
CAWSTGPVRAFF
TGTGCCTGGAGTACTGGGCCAGTGAGAGCTTTCTTT
>NA|TRBV30|NA|TRBJ2-3|11
CASDWIDTQYF
TGTGCCTCGGACTGGATCGATACGCAGTATTTT
>NA|TRBV15|NA|TRBJ1-5|16
CATSRDPGRGYQPQHF
TGTGCCACCAGCAGAGATCCCGGGAGGGGGTATCAGCCCCAGCATTTT
>NA|TRBV15|NA|TRBJ1-1|14
CATSSEGVGYEAFF
TGTGCCACCAGCAGTGAGGGGGTCGGTTACGAAGCTTTCTTT
>NA|TRBV25-1|NA|TRBJ2-3|12
CASMVGTDTQYF
TGTGCCAGCATGGTGGGGACAGATACGCAGTATTTT
>NA|TRBV15|NA|TRBJ1-2|16
CATSIGQESTDGGYTF
TGTGCCACCAGCATCGGGCAGGAGAGTACAGACGGCGGCTACACCTTC
>NA|TRBV29-1|NA|TRBJ2-7|13
CSAVGTNSYEQYF
TGCAGCGCTGTGGGGACAAACTCCTACGAGCAGTACTTC
>NA|TRBV27|NA|TRBJ1-2|14
CASSSGSANYGYTF
TGTGCCAGCAGTTCAGGCTCCGCTAACTATGGCTACACCTTC
>NA|TRBV5-4|NA|TRBJ2-7|18
CASSQVGEEWQGSYEQYF
TGTGCCAGCAGCCAGGTCGGGGAGGAGTGGCAGGGCTCCTACGAGCAGTACTTC
>NA|TRBV15|TRBD2|TRBJ2-5|14
CATSPGGLAETQYF
TGTGCCACCAGCCCCGGAGGACTAGCAGAGACCCAGTACTTC
>NA|TRBV11-2|TRBD1|TRBJ2-7|14
CASSASGTGTEQYF
TGTGCCAGCAGCGCCTCCGGGACAGGTACCGAGCAGTACTTC
>NA|TRBV9|TRBD1|TRBJ2-1|13
CASSIGQDNEQFF
TGTGCCAGCAGCATCGGACAGGATAATGAGCAGTTCTTC
>NA|TRBV14|TRBD1|TRBJ1-6|14
CASSDTGAFSPLHF
TGTGCCAGCAGCGACACAGGGGCGTTTTCACCCCTCCACTTT
>NA|TRBV20-1|NA|TRBJ1-3|16
CSARGPRGLSGNTIYF
TGCAGTGCTAGGGGTCCACGCGGCCTCTCTGGAAACACCATATATTTT
>NA|TRBV27|TRBD1|TRBJ1-2|16
CASSSRPGQGTDGYTF
TGTGCCAGCAGTTCGAGACCGGGACAGGGTACGGATGGCTACACCTTC
>NA|TRBV18|TRBD1|TRBJ1-1|14
CASSPEGAHTEAFF
TGTGCCAGCTCACCGGAGGGGGCGCACACTGAAGCTTTCTTT
>NA|TRBV6-2/TRBV6-3|TRBD2|TRBJ2-3|15
CASSLLAGIGGTQYF
TGTGCCAGCAGTCTTCTAGCGGGGATAGGTGGTACGCAGTATTTT
>once|TRBV19|TRBD2|TRBJ2-1|15
CASGTSGGRYNEQFF
TGTGCCAGTGGCACTAGCGGGGGTAGGTACAATGAGCAGTTCTTC
>NA|TRBV5-1|TRBD1|TRBJ2-6|15
CASSWDRTGANVLTF
TGCGCCAGCAGCTGGGACAGGACCGGGGCCAACGTCCTGACTTTC
>NA|TRBV14|TRBD2|TRBJ2-1|16
CASSQNTVGGSNEQFF
TGTGCCAGCAGCCAAAACACTGTGGGGGGGTCCAATGAGCAGTTCTTC
>NA|TRBV19|NA|TRBJ1-1|15
CASTRLGDMNTEAFF
TGTGCCAGTACCAGACTCGGCGATATGAACACTGAAGCTTTCTTT
>NA|TRBV4-3|TRBD1|TRBJ2-3|14
CASSQTGAADTQYF
TGCGCCAGCAGCCAAACAGGGGCGGCAGATACGCAGTATTTT
>NA|TRBV5-6|TRBD1|TRBJ1-1|15
CASSDPTGWNTEAFF
TGTGCCAGCAGCGATCCGACAGGGTGGAACACTGAAGCTTTCTTT
>NA|TRBV6-2/TRBV6-3|TRBD2|TRBJ2-7|12
CASSLAGDEQYF
TGTGCCAGCAGTCTAGCGGGGGACGAGCAGTACTTC
>NA|TRBV29-1|NA|TRBJ2-1|10
CTIGDNEQFF
TGCACAATAGGGGACAATGAGCAGTTCTTC
>NA|TRBV28|TRBD2|TRBJ2-1|17
CASSLVQGSTGGNEQFF
TGTGCCAGCAGTTTAGTCCAGGGATCGACGGGGGGCAATGAGCAGTTCTTC
>NA|TRBV6-6|TRBD2|TRBJ2-1|14
CASRASGGNNEQFF
TGTGCCAGCAGGGCTAGCGGGGGGAACAATGAGCAGTTCTTC
>NA|TRBV7-9|NA|TRBJ1-1|14
CASSPSLGNTEAFF
TGTGCCAGCAGCCCCTCGTTGGGTAACACTGAAGCTTTCTTT
>once|TRBV7-9|NA|TRBJ2-2|15
CASSFPGKNTGELFF
TGTGCCAGCAGCTTCCCCGGGAAGAACACCGGGGAGCTGTTTTTT